These 17 T cell receptor beta chains originate from one sample sequenced in a study of a mutant IDH1 vaccine in newly diagnosed glioma. The time point is: week 23, last vaccination. What each vaccine dose contained was 300 ug of mutant IDH1 20-mer peptide, accompanied by topical imiquimod. Their specific antigens are unknown. Only in-frame clones appear in the TCRdb table, and some are missing; sequencing was by immunoSEQ multiplex PCR. The sample has approximately 43,000 clones; 78% are singletons. Sequencing was performed on PBMCs, taken from a glioma patient whose treatment included an IDH1 peptide vaccine. The source is a woman aged 40 to 55 with glioma. Some clones in this sample may be carry-over from other donors' samples.

This rearrangement joins TRBV30 to TRBJ1-3; D remains ambiguous. The CDR3 loop spans 14 amino acids. Germline-derived CDR1 and CDR2 are GTSNPN and SVGIG (reference sequence). Trimming pared 5 bases from V and 2 bases from J, leaving 13 bases between. CDR3 sequence reads: CAWAPMGPGNTIYF. DNA for the CDR3: TGTGCCTGGGCCCCCATGGGTCCTGGAAACACCATATATTTT.

The chain recombines TRBV6-6 with TRBJ1-2; TRBD1 might be the D (5 bases). V lost 0 bases and J lost 4, with 9 bases in between. This CDR3 is built from 14 residues. Germline CDR1 MNHNY, CDR2 SVGAGI (reference sequence). The CDR3 DNA reads TGTGCCAGCAGTTACTCACAGGACCCCTATGGCTACACCTTC. This gives the protein CASSYSQDPYGYTF.

The chain links TRBV6-5 to TRBJ1-1, with D perhaps matching TRBD1 (5 bases). CDR3 length: 14 amino acids. Germline V gives CDR1 MNHEY, CDR2 SVGAGI. Trimming cost V 2 bases and J 4 bases, with 11 bases left between them. The CDR3 here is CASSYAAGSTEAFF. CDR3 coding DNA: TGTGCCAGCAGTTACGCAGCAGGGAGCACTGAAGCTTTCTTT.

V is TRBV28 and J is TRBJ1-2, with 9 nucleotides matching TRBD1. With V trimmed by 8 bases and J by 8 bases, 9 bases remained unmatched. The germline V gene encodes CDR1 MDHEN and CDR2 SYDVKM. CDR3 length: 13 residues. The CDR3 loop is CASRHRGREGYTF. DNA for the CDR3: TGTGCCAGCCGTCACAGGGGGCGCGAGGGCTACACCTTC.

The chain employs TRBV7-9 and TRBJ1-2; the D is unclear. Trimming removed 4 bases from V and 3 bases from J, with 6 bases in between. The CDR3 runs to 12 residues. Germline V gene lookup returns CDR1 SEHNR and CDR2 FQNEAQ (reference sequence). The CDR3 is CASSSSDYGYTF. CDR3 coding DNA: TGTGCCAGCAGCTCATCCGACTATGGCTACACCTTC.

The chain links TRBV7-2 to TRBJ1-2; D is unresolved. The CDR3 loop spans 16 amino acids. Germline values: CDR1 SGHTA, CDR2 FQGNSA. The V end lost 4 bases, the J end lost 8 bases, and 23 bases lay between the germline ends. As DNA, the CDR3 is TGTGCCAGCAGCTCAACCAACGGACCGGAGTCTCTGGGCTACACCTTC. Amino acids: CASSSTNGPESLGYTF.

The chain couples TRBV29-1 to TRBJ1-2; 7 bases align to TRBD1. J lost 3 bases, V lost 1 base, and 5 bases had no gene match. The germline gives CDR1 SQVTM, CDR2 ANQGSEA. This CDR3 is 14 amino acids long. The CDR3 loop is CSVEVRDRYYGYTF. For the CDR3, the DNA is TGCAGCGTTGAAGTCCGGGACAGATACTATGGCTACACCTTC.

This clone occurred once. The V call is TRBV27, the J call TRBJ1-5; D gene uncertain. The CDR3 runs to 15 residues. CDR1 is MNHEY and CDR2 is SMNVEV in the germline V gene (reference sequence). Trimming stripped 3 bases from V and 0 bases from J, with 9 bases between. CDR3 loop: CASSLSGDSNQPQHF. In DNA form, the CDR3 reads TGTGCCAGCAGTTTGAGCGGTGATAGCAATCAGCCCCAGCATTTT.

This clone was found once. The rearrangement uses TRBV4-1 and TRBJ2-3, with D hard to call. The CDR3 sequence is 15 residues long. CDR1 is MGHRA, CDR2 YSYEKL, per germline. Trimming took off 1 base at V and 0 bases at J, with 8 bases between the two ends. The CDR3 nucleotides read TGCGCCAGCAGCCAAGTCGGCGGTAGCACAGATACGCAGTATTTT. Protein product: CASSQVGGSTDTQYF.

The rearrangement links TRBV27 to TRBJ2-7; D not resolved. The germline V gene has CDR1 MNHEY and CDR2 SMNVEV (reference sequence). This CDR3 comprises 16 residues. V lost 0 bases to trimming and J lost 0 bases, with 12 bases between them. CDR3 residues: CASSLSYGEVSYEQYF. The CDR3, as DNA: TGTGCCAGCAGTTTATCTTATGGAGAAGTCTCCTACGAGCAGTACTTC.

This chain links TRBV7-2 with TRBJ1-2, with 7 bases aligning to TRBD1. The CDR3 is 14 amino acids. The J segment lost 3 bases and the V segment lost 1 base, leaving 2 bases of the junction unmatched. Germline lookup yields CDR1 SGHTA and CDR2 FQGNSA. The CDR3, as DNA: TGTGCCAGCAGCTTAGAACAGGGGTACTATGGCTACACCTTC. Its protein product is CASSLEQGYYGYTF.

This chain connects TRBV6-6 to TRBJ2-3; 12 bases are a match to TRBD2. V lost 4 bases, J lost 4 bases, and 6 bases stayed unmatched. Germline-derived CDR1 and CDR2 are MNHNY and SVGAGI (reference sequence). The CDR3 loop spans 16 amino acids. The CDR3 DNA is TGTGCCAGCAGTTCGACTAGCGGGGGTGACGCAGATACGCAGTATTTT. It specifies CASSSTSGGDADTQYF.

This rearrangement joins TRBV19 to TRBJ2-1; a weak D match, TRBD2 (6 bases). The CDR3 is 16 residues long. CDR1 and CDR2 from the germline V gene are LNHDA and SQIVND (reference sequence). Between the trimmed V and J ends, which lost 7 bases and 2 bases, there was a span of 18 bases. The CDR3, as DNA: TGTGCCAGTATGGCTCTCTTAGCGGATCCCTACAATGAGCAGTTCTTC. Translating it yields CASMALLADPYNEQFF.

The chain employs TRBV10-3 and TRBJ1-6; D gene ambiguous. Deletions cut 2 bases from V and 9 bases from J, with 11 bases between. The CDR3 loop spans 14 amino acids. The germline V gene encodes CDR1 ENHRY and CDR2 SYGVKD. DNA for the CDR3: TGTGCCATCAGTGAGACAGCCATCGGTTCACCCCTCCACTTT. Protein: CAISETAIGSPLHF.

The rearrangement uses TRBV2 and TRBJ2-2, with 10 nucleotides matching TRBD2. Germline V lookup: CDR1 SNHLY, CDR2 FYNNEI. The J segment lost 4 bases and the V segment lost 8 bases, leaving 7 bases of the junction unmatched. This CDR3 has 15 amino acids. For the CDR3, the DNA is TGTGCCAGCTCGGAGGTAGCGGGGGGCACCGGGGAGCTGTTTTTT. Protein product: CASSEVAGGTGELFF.

In its sample, this clone was seen a few times. The gene calls are TRBV2 and TRBJ1-2; possible D gene TRBD1, 6 bases. Germline V gene data show CDR1 as SNHLY and CDR2 as FYNNEI. CDR3 length equals 15 residues. V was cut by 4 bases and J by 0 bases, with 12 bases left in between. The CDR3 sequence is CASSGQRTANYGYTF. The CDR3 nucleotides are TGTGCCAGCAGTGGTCAGAGGACAGCTAACTATGGCTACACCTTC. The full variable domain, in which reference TRBV2 and TRBJ1-2 provide the parts outside the CDR3, is EPEVTQTPSHQVTQMGQEVILRCVPISNHLYFYWYRQILGQKVEFLVSFYNNEISEKSEIFDDQFSVERPDGSNFTLKIRSTKLEDSAMYFCASSGQRTANYGYTFGSGTRLTVV.

The genes are TRBV12-5 and TRBJ2-2; 7 bases are shared with TRBD2. The CDR3 has 15 residues. The V segment lost 9 bases and the J segment 4 bases; nucleotides outside the gene matches: 11. Looked up from germline, CDR1 is LGHNT and CDR2 is FRNRAP. CDR3 nucleotide sequence: TGTGCTAGCTACGCCAGCGGGGAGACCACCGGGGAGCTGTTTTTT. Translated, it gives CASYASGETTGELFF.